This T cell receptor (beta chain) was identified during a study of siplizumab effects on memory and regulatory T cells. The V end lost 0 bases, the J end lost 3 bases, and 5 bases lay between the germline ends. Germline V gene lookup returns CDR1 LNHDA and CDR2 SQIVND (reference sequence). The CDR3 extends over 13 amino acids. The protocol was immunoSEQ multiplex PCR, while the TCRdb copy is restricted to in-frame clones and leaves out a portion. The repertoire holds 85,000 to 130,000 clones, with about 91% as singletons. The origin of this receptor is a human donor in good health. Sequenced input: Tregs sorted from blood. The chain carries TRBV19 and TRBJ2-5; D is undetermined. The CDR3 is CASSIDSEETQYF. The CDR3 region has the DNA TGTGCCAGTAGTATAGATTCGGAAGAGACCCAGTACTTC.